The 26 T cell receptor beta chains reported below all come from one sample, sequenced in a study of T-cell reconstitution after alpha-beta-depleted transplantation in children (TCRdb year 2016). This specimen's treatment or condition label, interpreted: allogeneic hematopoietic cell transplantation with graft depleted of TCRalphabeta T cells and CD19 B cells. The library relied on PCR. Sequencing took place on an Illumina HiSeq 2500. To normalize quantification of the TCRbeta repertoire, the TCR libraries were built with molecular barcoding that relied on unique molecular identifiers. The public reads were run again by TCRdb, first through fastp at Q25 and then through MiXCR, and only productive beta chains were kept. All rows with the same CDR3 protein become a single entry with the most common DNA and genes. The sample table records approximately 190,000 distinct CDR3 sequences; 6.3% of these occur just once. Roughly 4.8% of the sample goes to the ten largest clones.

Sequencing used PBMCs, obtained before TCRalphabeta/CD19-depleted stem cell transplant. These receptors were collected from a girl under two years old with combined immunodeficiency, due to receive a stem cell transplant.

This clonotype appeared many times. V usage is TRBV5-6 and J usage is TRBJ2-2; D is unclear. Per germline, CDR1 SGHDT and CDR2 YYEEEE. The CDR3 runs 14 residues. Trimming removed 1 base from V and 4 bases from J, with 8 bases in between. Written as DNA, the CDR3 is TGTGCCAGCAGCTTGTGGGGAAGCACCGGGGAGCTGTTTTTT. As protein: CASSLWGSTGELFF.

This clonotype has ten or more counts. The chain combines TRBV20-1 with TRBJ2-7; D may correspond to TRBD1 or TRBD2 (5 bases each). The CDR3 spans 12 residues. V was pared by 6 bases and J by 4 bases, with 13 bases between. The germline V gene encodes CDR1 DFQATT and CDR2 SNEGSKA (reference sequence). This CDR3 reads CSADFGAYEQYF. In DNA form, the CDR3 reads TGCAGTGCGGACTTCGGGGCATACGAGCAGTACTTC.

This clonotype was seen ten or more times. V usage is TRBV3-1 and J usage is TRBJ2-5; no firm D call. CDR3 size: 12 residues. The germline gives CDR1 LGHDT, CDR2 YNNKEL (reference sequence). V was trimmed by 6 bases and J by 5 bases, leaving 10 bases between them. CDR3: CASSRVAETQYF. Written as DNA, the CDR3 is TGTGCCAGCAGTCGCGTGGCGGAGACCCAGTACTTC.

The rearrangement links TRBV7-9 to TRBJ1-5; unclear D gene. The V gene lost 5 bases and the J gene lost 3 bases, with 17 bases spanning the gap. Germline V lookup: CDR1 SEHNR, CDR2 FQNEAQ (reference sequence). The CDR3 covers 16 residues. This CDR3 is CASSRAGFRDNQPQHF. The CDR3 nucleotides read TGTGCCAGCAGCCGGGCTGGTTTTCGAGACAATCAGCCCCAGCATTTT. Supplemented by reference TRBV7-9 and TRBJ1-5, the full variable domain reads DTGVSQNPRHKITKRGQNVTFRCDPISEHNRLYWYRQTLGQGPEFLTYFQNEAQLEKSRLLSDRFSAERPKGSFSTLEIQRTEQGDSAMYLCASSRAGFRDNQPQHFGDGTRLSIL.

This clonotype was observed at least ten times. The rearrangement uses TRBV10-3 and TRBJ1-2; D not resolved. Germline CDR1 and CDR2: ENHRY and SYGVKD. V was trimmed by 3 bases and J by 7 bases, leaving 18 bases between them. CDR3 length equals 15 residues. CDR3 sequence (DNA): TGTGCCATCAGTGACGTCTTAGGGCAGAAGAGTGGCTACACCTTC. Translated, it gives CAISDVLGQKSGYTF.

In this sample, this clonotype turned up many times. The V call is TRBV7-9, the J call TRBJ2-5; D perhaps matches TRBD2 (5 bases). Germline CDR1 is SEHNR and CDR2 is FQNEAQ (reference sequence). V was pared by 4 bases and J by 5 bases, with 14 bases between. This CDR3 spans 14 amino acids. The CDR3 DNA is TGTGCCAGCAGCTCTTTTCTCTGGGAGGAGACCCAGTACTTC. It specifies CASSSFLWEETQYF. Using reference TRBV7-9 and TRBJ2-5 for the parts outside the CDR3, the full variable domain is DTGVSQNPRHKITKRGQNVTFRCDPISEHNRLYWYRQTLGQGPEFLTYFQNEAQLEKSRLLSDRFSAERPKGSFSTLEIQRTEQGDSAMYLCASSSFLWEETQYFGPGTRLLVL.

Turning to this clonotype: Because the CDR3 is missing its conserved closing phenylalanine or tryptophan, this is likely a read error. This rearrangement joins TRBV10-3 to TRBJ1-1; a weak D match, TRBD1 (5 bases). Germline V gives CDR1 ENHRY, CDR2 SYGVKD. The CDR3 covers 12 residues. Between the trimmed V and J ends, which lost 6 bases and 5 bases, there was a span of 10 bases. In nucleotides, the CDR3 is TGTGCCATCAGGGGGCGTGGGACTGAAGCTTTCTCT. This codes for CAIRGRGTEAFS.

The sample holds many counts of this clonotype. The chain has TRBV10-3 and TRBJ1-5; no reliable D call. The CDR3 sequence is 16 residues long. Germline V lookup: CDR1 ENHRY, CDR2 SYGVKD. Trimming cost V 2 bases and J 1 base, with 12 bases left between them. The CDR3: CAISEIFGRSNQPQHF. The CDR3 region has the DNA TGTGCCATCAGTGAGATATTTGGCAGAAGCAATCAGCCCCAGCATTTT.

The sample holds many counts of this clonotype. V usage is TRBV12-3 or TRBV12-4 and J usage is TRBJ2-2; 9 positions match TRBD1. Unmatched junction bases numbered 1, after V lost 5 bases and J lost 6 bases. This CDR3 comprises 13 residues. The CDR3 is CASSNRGPGELFF. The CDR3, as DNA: TGTGCCAGCAGTAACAGGGGGCCCGGGGAGCTGTTTTTT.

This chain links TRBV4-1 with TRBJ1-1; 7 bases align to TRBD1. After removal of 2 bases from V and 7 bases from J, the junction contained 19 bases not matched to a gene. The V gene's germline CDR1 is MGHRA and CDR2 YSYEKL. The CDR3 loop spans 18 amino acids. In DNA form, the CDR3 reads TGCGCCAGCAGCCAATTTCACTCGGCAGGGGGGGATTTGAGTGAAGCTTTCTTT. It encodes CASSQFHSAGGDLSEAFF.

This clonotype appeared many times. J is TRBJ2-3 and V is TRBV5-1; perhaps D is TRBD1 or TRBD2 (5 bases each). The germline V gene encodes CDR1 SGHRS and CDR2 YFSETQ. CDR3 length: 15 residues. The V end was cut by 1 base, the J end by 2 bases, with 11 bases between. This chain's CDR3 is CASSLTRDHTDTQYF. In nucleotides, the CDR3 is TGCGCCAGCAGCTTGACCCGGGACCACACAGATACGCAGTATTTT. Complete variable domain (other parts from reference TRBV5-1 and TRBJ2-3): KAGVTQTPRYLIKTRGQQVTLSCSPISGHRSVSWYQQTPGQGLQFLFEYFSETQRNKGNFPGRFSGRQFSNSRSEMNVSTLELGDSALYLCASSLTRDHTDTQYFGPGTRLTVL.

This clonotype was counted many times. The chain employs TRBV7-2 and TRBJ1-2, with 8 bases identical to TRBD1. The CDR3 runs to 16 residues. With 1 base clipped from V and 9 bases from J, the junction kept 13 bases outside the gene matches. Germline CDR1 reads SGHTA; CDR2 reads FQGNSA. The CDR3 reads CASSLGNWTGKERYTF. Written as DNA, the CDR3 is TGTGCCAGCAGCTTAGGAAATTGGACAGGGAAGGAACGCTACACCTTC.

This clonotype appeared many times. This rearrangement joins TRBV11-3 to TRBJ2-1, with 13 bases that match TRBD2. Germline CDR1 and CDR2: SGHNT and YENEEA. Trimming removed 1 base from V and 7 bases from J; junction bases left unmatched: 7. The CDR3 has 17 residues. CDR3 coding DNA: TGTGCCAGCAGCTTAGGGACTAGCGGGGGTACGGGGAATGAGCAGTTCTTC. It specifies CASSLGTSGGTGNEQFF. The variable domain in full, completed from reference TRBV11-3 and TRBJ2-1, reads EAGVVQSPRYKIIEKKQPVAFWCNPISGHNTLYWYLQNLGQGPELLIRYENEEAVDDSQLPKDRFSAERLKGVDSTLKIQPAELGDSAVYLCASSLGTSGGTGNEQFFGPGTRLTVL.

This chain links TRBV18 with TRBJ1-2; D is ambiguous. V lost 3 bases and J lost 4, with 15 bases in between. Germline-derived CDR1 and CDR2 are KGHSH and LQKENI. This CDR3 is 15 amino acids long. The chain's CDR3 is CASSPEVVHFYGYTF. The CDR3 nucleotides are TGTGCCAGCTCACCTGAAGTTGTTCACTTCTATGGCTACACCTTC.

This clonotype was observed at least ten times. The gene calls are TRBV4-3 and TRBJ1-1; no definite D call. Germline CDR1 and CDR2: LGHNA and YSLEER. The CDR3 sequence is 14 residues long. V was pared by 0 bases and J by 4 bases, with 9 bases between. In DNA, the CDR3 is TGCGCCAGCAGCCAAGATAGAGGTGGCACTGAAGCTTTCTTT. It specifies CASSQDRGGTEAFF.

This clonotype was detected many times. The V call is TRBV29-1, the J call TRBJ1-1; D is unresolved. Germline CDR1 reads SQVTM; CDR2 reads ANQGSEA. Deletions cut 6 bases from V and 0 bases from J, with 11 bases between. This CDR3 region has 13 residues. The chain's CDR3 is CSVPPDLNTEAFF. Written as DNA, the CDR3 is TGCAGCGTCCCCCCGGACCTGAACACTGAAGCTTTCTTT.

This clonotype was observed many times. Here the CDR3 reads CASMLAGGPYNEQFF. The CDR3 coding sequence is TGCGCCAGCATGCTAGCGGGAGGGCCCTACAATGAGCAGTTCTTC. V is TRBV5-1 and J is TRBJ2-1, with 12 nucleotides matching TRBD2. Germline values: CDR1 SGHRS, CDR2 YFSETQ. The junction had 3 bases not matched to a gene; V was cut back by 6 bases and J by 2 bases. The CDR3 has 15 amino acids. Together with reference TRBV5-1 and TRBJ2-1, the CDR3 gives the full variable domain: KAGVTQTPRYLIKTRGQQVTLSCSPISGHRSVSWYQQTPGQGLQFLFEYFSETQRNKGNFPGRFSGRQFSNSRSEMNVSTLELGDSALYLCASMLAGGPYNEQFFGPGTRLTVL.

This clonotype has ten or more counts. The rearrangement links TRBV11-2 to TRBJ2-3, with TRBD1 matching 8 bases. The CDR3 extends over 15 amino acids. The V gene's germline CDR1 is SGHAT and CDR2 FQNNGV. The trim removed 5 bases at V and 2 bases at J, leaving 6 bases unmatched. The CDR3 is CASSKWTGPTDTQYF. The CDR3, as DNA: TGTGCCAGCAGCAAATGGACAGGGCCCACAGATACGCAGTATTTT.

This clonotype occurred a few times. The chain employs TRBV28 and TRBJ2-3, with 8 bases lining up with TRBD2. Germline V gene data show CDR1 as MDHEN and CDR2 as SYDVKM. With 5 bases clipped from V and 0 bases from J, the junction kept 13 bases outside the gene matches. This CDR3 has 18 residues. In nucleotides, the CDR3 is TGTGCCAGCAGTCTCTCCTCGGGGGGGGCCCGAAGCACAGATACGCAGTATTTT. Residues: CASSLSSGGARSTDTQYF. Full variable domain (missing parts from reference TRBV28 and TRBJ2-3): DVKVTQSSRYLVKRTGEKVFLECVQDMDHENMFWYRQDPGLGLRLIYFSYDVKMKEKGDIPEGYSVSREKKERFSLILESASTNQTSMYLCASSLSSGGARSTDTQYFGPGTRLTVL.

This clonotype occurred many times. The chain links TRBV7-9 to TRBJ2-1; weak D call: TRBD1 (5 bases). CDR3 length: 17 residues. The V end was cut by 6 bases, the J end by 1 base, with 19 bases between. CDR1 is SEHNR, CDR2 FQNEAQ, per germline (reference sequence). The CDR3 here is CASSQDPTGGSYNEQFF. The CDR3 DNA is TGTGCCAGCAGTCAAGACCCAACAGGCGGTTCCTACAATGAGCAGTTCTTC.

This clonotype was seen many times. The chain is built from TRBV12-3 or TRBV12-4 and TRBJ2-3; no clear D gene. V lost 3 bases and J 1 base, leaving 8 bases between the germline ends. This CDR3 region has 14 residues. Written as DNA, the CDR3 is TGTGCCAGCAGTTTTTCACCCCGCACAGATACGCAGTATTTT. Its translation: CASSFSPRTDTQYF.

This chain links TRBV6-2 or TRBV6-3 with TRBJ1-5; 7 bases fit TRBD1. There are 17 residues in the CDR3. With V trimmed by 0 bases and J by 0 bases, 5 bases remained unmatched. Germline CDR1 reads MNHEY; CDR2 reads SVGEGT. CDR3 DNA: TGTGCCAGCAGTTACTCTCGTGGACAGGATAGCAATCAGCCCCAGCATTTT. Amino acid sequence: CASSYSRGQDSNQPQHF.

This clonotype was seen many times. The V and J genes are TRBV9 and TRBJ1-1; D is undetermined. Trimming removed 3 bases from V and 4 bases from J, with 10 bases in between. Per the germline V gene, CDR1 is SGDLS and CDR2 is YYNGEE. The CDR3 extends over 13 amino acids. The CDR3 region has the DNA TGTGCCAGCAGCGCCCAAACGGCCACTGAAGCTTTCTTT. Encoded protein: CASSAQTATEAFF. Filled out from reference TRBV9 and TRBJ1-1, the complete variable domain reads DSGVTQTPKHLITATGQRVTLRCSPRSGDLSVYWYQQSLDQGLQFLIQYYNGEERAKGNILERFSAQQFPDLHSELNLSSLELGDSALYFCASSAQTATEAFFGQGTRLTVV.

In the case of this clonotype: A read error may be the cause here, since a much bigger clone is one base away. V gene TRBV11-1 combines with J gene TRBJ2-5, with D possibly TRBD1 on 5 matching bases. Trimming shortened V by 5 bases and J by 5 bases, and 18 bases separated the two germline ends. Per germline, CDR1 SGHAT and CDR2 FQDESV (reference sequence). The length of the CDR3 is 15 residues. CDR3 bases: TGTGCCAGCAGCGAACCTCAGGGTGTCGGGGAGACCCAGTACTTC. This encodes CASSEPQGVGETQYF.

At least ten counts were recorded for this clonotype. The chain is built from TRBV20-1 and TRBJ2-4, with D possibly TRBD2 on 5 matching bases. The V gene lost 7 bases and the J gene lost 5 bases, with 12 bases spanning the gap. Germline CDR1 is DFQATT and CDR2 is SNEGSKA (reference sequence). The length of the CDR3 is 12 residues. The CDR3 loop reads CSGESGENIQYF. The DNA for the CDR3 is TGCAGTGGGGAGAGCGGAGAAAACATTCAGTACTTC.

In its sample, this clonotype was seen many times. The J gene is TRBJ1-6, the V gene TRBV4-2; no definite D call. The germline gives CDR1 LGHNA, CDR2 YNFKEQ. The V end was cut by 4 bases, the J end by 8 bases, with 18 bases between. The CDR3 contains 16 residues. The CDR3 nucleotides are TGTGCCAGCAGCCTTGCCCGGACTCCCGGGGATTCACCCCTCCACTTT. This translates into CASSLARTPGDSPLHF.